Below are 15 T cell receptor beta chains sequenced from a single sample in a study of CD8+ T cells in alopecia areata. Extracted RNA was reverse transcribed into cDNA, the sequencing template. Sequenced by immunoSEQ multiplex PCR; TCRdb stores in-frame clones only, minus some. The sample carries some 150,000 clones, approximately 53% recorded once. This material consisted of CD8+ T cells sorted from blood, taken at week 0. The receptors derive from a human donor with alopecia areata.

The rearrangement joins TRBV30 to TRBJ2-3; 9 positions agree with TRBD2. There are 16 residues in the CDR3. The trim removed 6 bases at V and 3 bases at J, leaving 13 bases unmatched. Germline V gene sequence: CDR1 GTSNPN, CDR2 SVGIG (reference sequence). The CDR3: CACILLAGGRTDTQYF. DNA of the CDR3: TGTGCCTGCATCCTACTAGCGGGTGGTCGTACAGATACGCAGTATTTT.

V is TRBV18 and J is TRBJ2-5, with 11 bases fitting TRBD2. J lost 0 bases, V lost 4 bases, and 4 bases had no gene match. The germline CDR1 and CDR2 sequences are KGHSH and LQKENI. The CDR3 covers 16 residues. This chain's CDR3 is CASSLGTSGHQETQYF. The CDR3 nucleotides are TGTGCCAGCTCACTAGGGACTAGCGGCCACCAAGAGACCCAGTACTTC.

This clone was picked up a small number of times. The chain links TRBV30 to TRBJ2-7, with TRBD2 as a possible D gene (5 bases). This CDR3 is 12 amino acids long. V lost 0 bases, J lost 3 bases, and 6 bases lay in between. The germline gives CDR1 GTSNPN, CDR2 SVGIG (reference sequence). Here the CDR3 reads CAWSVEGYEQYF. The CDR3 DNA follows: TGTGCCTGGAGTGTAGAGGGCTACGAGCAGTACTTC.

This clone was seen more than once but under ten times. The chain couples TRBV4-1 to TRBJ1-1, with D perhaps TRBD1 (6 bases). Germline values: CDR1 MGHRA, CDR2 YSYEKL. This CDR3 is built from 14 residues. V was clipped by 1 base and J by 5 bases, with 11 bases between them. The CDR3 protein is CASSQGTGSTEAFF. CDR3 sequence (DNA): TGCGCCAGCAGCCAAGGCACAGGGAGTACTGAAGCTTTCTTT.

The V and J genes are TRBV2 and TRBJ2-7; D might be TRBD1 (6 bases). V lost 3 bases, J lost 0 bases, and 12 bases lay in between. Germline V gene sequence: CDR1 SNHLY, CDR2 FYNNEI. The CDR3 is made up of 15 amino acids. CDR3 loop: CASSDRQDSSYEQYF. The CDR3 nucleotides read TGTGCCAGCAGTGATCGACAGGATTCCTCCTACGAGCAGTACTTC.

The chain combines TRBV12-5 with TRBJ2-1, with a possible D match to TRBD2 (6 bases). Germline V gives CDR1 LGHNT, CDR2 FRNRAP. Trimming shortened V by 8 bases and J by 6 bases, and 11 bases separated the two germline ends. The CDR3 runs 12 residues. CDR3: CASRGTSNEQFF. The DNA for the CDR3 is TGTGCTAGTCGGGGGACCTCCAATGAGCAGTTCTTC. The full variable domain, in which reference TRBV12-5 and TRBJ2-1 provide the parts outside the CDR3, is DARVTQTPRHKVTEMGQEVTMRCQPILGHNTVFWYRQTMMQGLELLAYFRNRAPLDDSGMPKDRFSAEMPDATLATLKIQPSEPRDSAVYFCASRGTSNEQFFGPGTRLTVL.

This chain joins TRBV15 and TRBJ2-3; D is possibly TRBD1 (5 bases). The CDR3 has 12 residues. Trimming left V 9 bases short and J 4 bases short, with 11 bases between. Per the germline V gene, CDR1 is LNHNV and CDR2 is YYDKDF (reference sequence). The CDR3 region has the DNA TGTGCCACTAGGGGCCAGGCAGATACGCAGTATTTT. Translated, it gives CATRGQADTQYF.

In this sample, this clone turned up a few times. The V call is TRBV6-6, the J call TRBJ1-1; D is perhaps TRBD1 (5 bases). There are 12 residues in the CDR3. V was clipped by 0 bases and J by 11 bases, with 10 bases between them. Germline CDR1 reads MNHNY; CDR2 reads SVGAGI (reference sequence). DNA of the CDR3: TGTGCCAGCAGTTACTCCGGGACGAGGGCTTTCTTT. The encoded protein is CASSYSGTRAFF.

The gene calls are TRBV7-8 and TRBJ2-3; 7 bases align to TRBD2. Trimming at V came to 5 bases and at J to 6 bases, leaving 8 bases not matched to a gene. In germline, CDR1 is SGHVS, CDR2 FQNEAQ. This CDR3 comprises 14 residues. The CDR3 DNA reads as TGTGCCAGCAGCGCCCTAGCGGTACAGGATACGCAGTATTTT. Translated, it gives CASSALAVQDTQYF.

This clone came up a few times. The chain employs TRBV27 and TRBJ2-7; D not resolved. The V and J ends lost 3 bases and 4 bases respectively, with 13 bases between them. This CDR3 has 14 residues. Per the germline V gene, CDR1 is MNHEY and CDR2 is SMNVEV (reference sequence). This CDR3 is CASSFRQVQYEQYF. The CDR3 nucleotides are TGTGCCAGCAGTTTTCGGCAGGTCCAATACGAGCAGTACTTC.

The rearrangement links TRBV7-6 to TRBJ2-7, with D perhaps matching TRBD1 (6 bases). This CDR3 has 16 amino acids. Germline values: CDR1 SGHVS, CDR2 FNYEAQ. The ends were cut back, 0 bases at V and 0 bases at J, with 12 bases in the middle. DNA for the CDR3: TGTGCCAGCAGCTTAGCGGGCCAGGGGAGCTCCTACGAGCAGTACTTC. It is translated as CASSLAGQGSSYEQYF.

This clone was counted a few times. CDR3 bases: TGTGCCAGTAGTACCATAACCACAGATACGCAGTATTTT. Its translation: CASSTITTDTQYF. The rearrangement links TRBV19 to TRBJ2-3; no clear D. The V end was cut by 4 bases, the J end by 2 bases, with 7 bases between. The CDR3 spans 13 residues. Germline V gene lookup returns CDR1 LNHDA and CDR2 SQIVND (reference sequence).

The chain joins TRBV7-6 to TRBJ1-1, with a tentative D call TRBD1 (6 bases). V was cut by 1 base and J by 8 bases, with 11 bases left in between. The CDR3 has 13 amino acids. CDR1 and CDR2 (germline): SGHVS, FNYEAQ. In DNA, the CDR3 is TGTGCCAGCAGCTTAGGGACCGGGACAGAAGCTTTCTTT. Residues: CASSLGTGTEAFF.

The gene calls are TRBV30 and TRBJ2-7, with 10 bases identical to TRBD1. The CDR3 is 14 amino acids. Germline trimming cut 1 base from V and 3 bases from J; bases unmatched to any gene: 3. Germline-derived CDR1 and CDR2 are GTSNPN and SVGIG (reference sequence). CDR3 sequence reads: CAWSAGTGDYEQYF. The CDR3 nucleotides read TGTGCCTGGAGTGCCGGGACAGGGGACTACGAGCAGTACTTC.

This clone was seen a few times. Only one base separates this from a far larger clonotype, so it likely reflects a read error. The rearrangement joins TRBV5-6 to TRBJ2-5; TRBD2 aligns across 7 bases. Germline V gives CDR1 SGHDT, CDR2 YYEEEE. The CDR3 is 14 amino acids. Trimming removed 1 base from V and 6 bases from J; junction bases left unmatched: 6. The CDR3 protein is CASSLSGVRKTQYF. CDR3 in DNA: TGTGCCAGCAGCTTGAGCGGGGTCAGAAAGACCCAGTACTTC.